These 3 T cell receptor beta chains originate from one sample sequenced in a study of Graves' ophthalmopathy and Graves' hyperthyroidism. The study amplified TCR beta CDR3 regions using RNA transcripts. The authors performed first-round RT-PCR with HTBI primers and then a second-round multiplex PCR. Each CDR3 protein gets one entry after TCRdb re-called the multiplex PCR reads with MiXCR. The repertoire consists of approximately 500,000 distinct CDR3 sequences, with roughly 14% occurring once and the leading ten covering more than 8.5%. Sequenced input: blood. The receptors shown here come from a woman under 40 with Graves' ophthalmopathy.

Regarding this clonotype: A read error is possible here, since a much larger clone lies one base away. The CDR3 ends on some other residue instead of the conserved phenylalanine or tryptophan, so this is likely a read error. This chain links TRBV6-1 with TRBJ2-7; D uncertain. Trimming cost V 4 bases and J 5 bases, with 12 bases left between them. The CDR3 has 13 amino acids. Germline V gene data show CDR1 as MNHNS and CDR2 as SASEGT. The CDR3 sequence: CASSVGPVNEQYL. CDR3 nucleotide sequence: TGTGCCAGCAGTGTAGGTCCTGTCAACGAGCAGTACTTA.

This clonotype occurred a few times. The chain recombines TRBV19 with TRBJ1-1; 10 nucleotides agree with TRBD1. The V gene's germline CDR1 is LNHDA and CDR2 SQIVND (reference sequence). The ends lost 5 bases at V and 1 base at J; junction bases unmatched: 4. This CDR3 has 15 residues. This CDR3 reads CASSVRDRGNTEAFF. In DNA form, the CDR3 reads TGTGCCAGTAGTGTCCGGGACAGGGGGAACACTGAAGCTTTCTTT.

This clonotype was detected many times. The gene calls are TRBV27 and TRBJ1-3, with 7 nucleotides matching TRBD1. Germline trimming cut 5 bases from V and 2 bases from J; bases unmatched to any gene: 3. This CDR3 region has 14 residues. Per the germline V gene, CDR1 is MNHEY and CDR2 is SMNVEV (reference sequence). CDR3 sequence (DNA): TGTGCCAGCAGTATGACAGGGCCTGGAAACACCATATATTTT. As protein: CASSMTGPGNTIYF.